What follows are 6 T cell receptor beta chains derived from one specimen sequenced in a study of long-term antiretroviral therapy in people with HIV. Assay version v3.0 of immunoSEQ was used, and it was run at survey level. TCRdb's table, derived via immunoSEQ multiplex PCR, lists solely in-frame clones and lacks some. The repertoire holds 15,000 to 20,000 clones, with roughly nine tenths as singletons. The sequencing used unsorted PBMCs, collected 0.6 years after starting antiretroviral therapy. The receptors were sampled from a woman between 40 and 55 years old with HIV.

The rearrangement joins TRBV23-1 to TRBJ1-6; unclear D gene. TRBV23-1 is placed among ORFs of uncertain function. With 4 bases removed from V and 6 bases from J, the gap between germline ends came to 16 bases. The CDR3 consists of 16 residues. CDR3 DNA: TGCGCCAGCAGTCTCCCGCGAGGGTTAAGTAATTCACCCCTCCACTTT. This encodes CASSLPRGLSNSPLHF.

The V and J genes are TRBV27 and TRBJ1-4; D not resolved. V lost 8 bases and J 7 bases, leaving 17 bases between the germline ends. Germline CDR1 is MNHEY and CDR2 is SMNVEV (reference sequence). The CDR3 totals 14 residues. In DNA form, the CDR3 reads TGTGCCAGCTCCCGTTTAGCTTATTCTGAAAAACTGTTTTTT. Translated, it gives CASSRLAYSEKLFF.

The CDR3 nucleotides are TGTGCCAGCAGCGTGACCAGGGGATACTATGGCTACACCTTC. Amino acids: CASSVTRGYYGYTF. The V and J genes are TRBV7-2 and TRBJ1-2, with D tentatively TRBD1 (6 bases). Germline V lookup: CDR1 SGHTA, CDR2 FQGNSA. V dropped 5 bases and J dropped 3 bases, with 13 bases sitting between them. The CDR3 runs 14 residues.

This clone has only one observation. V and J are TRBV29-1 and TRBJ1-2; a weak D match, TRBD1 (5 bases). CDR3 length: 12 amino acids. Trimming pared 6 bases from V and 7 bases from J, leaving 15 bases between. Germline V gene sequence: CDR1 SQVTM, CDR2 ANQGSEA. The CDR3 spells CSVIHRRVGYTF. For the CDR3, the DNA is TGCAGCGTGATACATCGCAGGGTTGGCTACACCTTC.

V and J are TRBV4-3 and TRBJ2-1; TRBD1 is a possible D gene (5 bases). Trimming cost V 4 bases and J 5 bases, with 18 bases left between them. The V gene's germline CDR1 is LGHNA and CDR2 YSLEER. This CDR3 has 16 amino acids. The CDR3 spells CASSRGLGRSDNEQFF. The DNA of the CDR3 is TGCGCCAGCAGCCGGGGCCTGGGGCGATCGGACAATGAGCAGTTCTTC.

The chain employs TRBV5-8 and TRBJ1-5, with no clear D. CDR1 is SGHTS and CDR2 is YDEGEE in the germline V gene. Trimming pared 4 bases from V and 3 bases from J, leaving 8 bases between. The CDR3 is 13 amino acids. This CDR3 is CASSREPNQPQHF. CDR3 DNA sequence: TGTGCCAGCAGCCGTGAACCCAATCAGCCCCAGCATTTT.